This T cell receptor (beta chain) appears in the sequencing data of a study of glioma-infiltrating T cells after dendritic cell vaccination. On the study more broadly: Between about 2002 and 2013, patients got autologous tumor lysate-pulsed dendritic cell vaccines.

Remarks on this clone: No antigen is known for it.

General study points: No direct clonality-survival link was found; a diverse polyclonal response may matter.

The time point here: after dendritic cell vaccination, including at tumor progression/relapse. Selection required adequate fresh-frozen tumor tissue plus more than two years' survival data. Amplification used 60 V beta primers and 13 J beta primers. Repertoires were generated with immunoSEQ multiplex PCR, while TCRdb's copy carries only in-frame clones and drops some. The sample records 70,000 to 100,000 clones, roughly four fifths being singletons. The CDR3 consists of 18 residues. Germline assignment: CDR1 SGDLS and CDR2 YYNGEE. V was pared by 4 bases and J by 6 bases, with 10 bases of the junction left unmatched.

This specimen was blood, taken after dendritic cell vaccination. V is TRBV9 and J is TRBJ2-1, with 16 bases lining up with TRBD2. The receptor comes from a human donor with glioblastoma. The CDR3 DNA sequence: TGTGCCAGCAGCCCGAGAGGGACTAGCGGGGGGGATATCAATGAGCAGTTCTTC. This encodes CASSPRGTSGGDINEQFF.